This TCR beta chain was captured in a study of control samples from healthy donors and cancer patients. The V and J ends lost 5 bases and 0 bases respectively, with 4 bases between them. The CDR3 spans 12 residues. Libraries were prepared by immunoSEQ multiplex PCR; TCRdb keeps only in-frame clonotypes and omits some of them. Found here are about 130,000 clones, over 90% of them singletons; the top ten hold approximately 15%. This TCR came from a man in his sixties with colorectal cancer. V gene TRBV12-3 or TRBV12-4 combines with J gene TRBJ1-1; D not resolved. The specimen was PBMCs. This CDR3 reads CASSTMNTEAFF. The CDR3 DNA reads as TGTGCCAGCAGTACAATGAACACTGAAGCTTTCTTT.